This is a list of T cell receptor beta chains from one sample in a study of T cells and Merkel cell carcinoma outcomes. Using immunoSEQ multiplex PCR, the repertoire was profiled, and TCRdb retains in-frame clones only, with some absent. Among around 2,000 clones listed, approximately 90% were seen once. Specimen: tumor tissue from Merkel cell carcinoma. The receptors originated from a human donor with Merkel cell carcinoma. Each CDR3 is given with its conserved first and last residue. The order of the fields is CDR3 length, D gene, J gene, clone size, V gene, CDR3 DNA, CDR3 protein. The D gene is left open where the match is weak. Size tells how often a clone was seen (once, few, many) or the class of an expanded clone, and some rows leave it out.

14	TRBD1	TRBJ1-5	.	TRBV6-5	TGTGCCAGCAGCCAGGGGGGCGCAGGGCAGCCCCAGCATTTT	CASSQGGAGQPQHF
11	.	TRBJ2-5	.	TRBV11-3	TGTGCCAGCAGCCCAGGGGAGACCCAGTACTTC	CASSPGETQYF
13	TRBD2	TRBJ2-5	.	TRBV2	TGTGCCAGCCAACTGACTAGCAGGGAGACCCAGTACTTC	CASQLTSRETQYF
12	.	TRBJ2-2	.	TRBV6-1	TGTGCCTACTGGGGATGGGACGGGGAGCTGTTTTTT	CAYWGWDGELFF
14	.	TRBJ1-2	.	TRBV2	TGTGCCAGCAGTGAGGATGGCCTCTCCTATGGCTACACCTTC	CASSEDGLSYGYTF
14	.	TRBJ1-6	once	TRBV5-1	TGCGCCAGCAGCTTGGGGCAGGACCTTTCACCCCTCCACTTT	CASSLGQDLSPLHF
12	TRBD2	TRBJ2-1	.	TRBV7-3	TGTGCCAGCAGCTCTAGCGGGAGTGAGCAGTTCTTC	CASSSSGSEQFF
16	.	TRBJ2-7	.	TRBV9	TGTGCCAGCAGCGTAGCGGCGACAGGAGCCTCCTACGAGCAGTACTTC	CASSVAATGASYEQYF
15	.	TRBJ2-3	.	TRBV11-3	TGTGCCAGCAGCCGGGGGGCTACTAGCACAGATACGCAGTATTTT	CASSRGATSTDTQYF
12	.	TRBJ2-7	.	TRBV13	TGTGCCAGCAGCGACTACTTCGGGGAGCAGTACTTC	CASSDYFGEQYF
13	.	TRBJ2-5	.	TRBV11-2	TGTGCCAGCGGACCACGGAGGTCGGAGACCCAGTACTTC	CASGPRRSETQYF
15	TRBD1	TRBJ2-2	.	TRBV6-5	TGTGCCAGCAGAGGGGGACAGGGGCCCACCGGGGAGCTGTTTTTT	CASRGGQGPTGELFF
15	.	TRBJ2-7	.	TRBV10-3	TGTGCCATCAGTGAGACGGGGGAACCGAGCCTTGCGCAGTACTTC	CAISETGEPSLAQYF
14	.	TRBJ1-5	.	TRBV11-2	TGTGCCAGCAGCTTAGCCGGGGCTGGACAGCCCCAGCATTTT	CASSLAGAGQPQHF
15	TRBD2	TRBJ2-1	.	TRBV5-8	TGTGCCAGCAGCTTGGGGACTAGCGGGGACGATGAGCAGTTCTTC	CASSLGTSGDDEQFF
17	.	TRBJ2-1	.	TRBV6-1	TGTGCCAGCAGTGAAGCAGAAAGGGCGAGCTCCTACAATGAGCAGTTCTTC	CASSEAERASSYNEQFF
17	TRBD1	TRBJ2-1	.	TRBV9	TGTGCCAGCAGCCCCGAGGGACAGGGTAGAGGAATGAATGAGCAGTTCTTC	CASSPEGQGRGMNEQFF
13	.	TRBJ1-5	.	TRBV10-3	TGTGCCATCAGATCGAGTGAATCCATGCCCCAGCATTTT	CAIRSSESMPQHF
13	.	TRBJ2-7	once	TRBV6-6	TGTGCCAGCCGGGAGGGGGCTGAATACGAGCAGTACTTC	CASREGAEYEQYF
16	.	TRBJ1-5	.	TRBV2	TGTGCCAGCAGTGGACGGACGGTTTATAGCAATCAGCCCCAGCATTTT	CASSGRTVYSNQPQHF
11	.	TRBJ2-7	.	TRBV27	TGTGCCAGCAGTCCCTTCTACGAGCAGTACTTC	CASSPFYEQYF
17	TRBD2	TRBJ2-1	.	TRBV10-2	TGCGCCAGCAGTGCCGGGGGTCTAGCGGGGGCCCTCCCCAAAGAGTTCTTC	CASSAGGLAGALPKEFF
14	.	TRBJ1-1	.	TRBV7-2	TGTGCCAGCAGCTTAGGATCCAGGGACGCGGAAGCTTTCTTT	CASSLGSRDAEAFF